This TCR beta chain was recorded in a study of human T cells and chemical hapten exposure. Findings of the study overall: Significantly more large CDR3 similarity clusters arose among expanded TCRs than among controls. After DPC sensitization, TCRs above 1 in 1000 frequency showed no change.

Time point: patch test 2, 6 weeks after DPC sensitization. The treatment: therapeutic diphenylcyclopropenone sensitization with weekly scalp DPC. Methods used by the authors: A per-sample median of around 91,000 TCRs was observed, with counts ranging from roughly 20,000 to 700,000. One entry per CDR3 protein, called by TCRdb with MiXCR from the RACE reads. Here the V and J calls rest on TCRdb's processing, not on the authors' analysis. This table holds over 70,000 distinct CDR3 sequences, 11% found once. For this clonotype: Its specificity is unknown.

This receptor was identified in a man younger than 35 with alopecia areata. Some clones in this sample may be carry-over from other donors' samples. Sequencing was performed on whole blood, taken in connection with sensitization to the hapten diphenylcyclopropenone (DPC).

As DNA, the CDR3 is TGTGCCAGCAGCCCTCGGACTAGCGGGGGGGCTTTGGAGACCCAGTACTTC. Residues: CASSPRTSGGALETQYF. The chain employs TRBV11-1 and TRBJ2-5, with 15 bases fitting TRBD2. J gave up 5 bases and V 5 bases, and 9 bases lay outside the gene matches. This CDR3 region has 17 residues. Germline loops: CDR1 SGHAT, CDR2 FQDESV (reference sequence).